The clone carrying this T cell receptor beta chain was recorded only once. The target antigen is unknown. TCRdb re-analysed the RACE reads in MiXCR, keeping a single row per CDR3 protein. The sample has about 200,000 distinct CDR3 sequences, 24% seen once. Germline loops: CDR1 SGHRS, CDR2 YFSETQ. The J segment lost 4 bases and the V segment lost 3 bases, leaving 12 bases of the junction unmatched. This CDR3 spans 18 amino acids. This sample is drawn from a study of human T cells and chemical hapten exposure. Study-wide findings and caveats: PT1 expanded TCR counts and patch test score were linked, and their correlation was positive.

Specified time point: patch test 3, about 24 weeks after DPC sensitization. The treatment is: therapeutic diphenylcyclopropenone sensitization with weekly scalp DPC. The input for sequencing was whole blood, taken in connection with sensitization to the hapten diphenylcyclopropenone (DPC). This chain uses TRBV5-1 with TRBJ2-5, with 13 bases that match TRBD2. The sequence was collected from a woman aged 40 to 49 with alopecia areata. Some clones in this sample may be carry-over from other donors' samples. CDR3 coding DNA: TGCGCCAGCAGCTCTGGACTAGCGGGAGAGTTTGGAGTAGAGACCCAGTACTTC. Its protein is CASSSGLAGEFGVETQYF.